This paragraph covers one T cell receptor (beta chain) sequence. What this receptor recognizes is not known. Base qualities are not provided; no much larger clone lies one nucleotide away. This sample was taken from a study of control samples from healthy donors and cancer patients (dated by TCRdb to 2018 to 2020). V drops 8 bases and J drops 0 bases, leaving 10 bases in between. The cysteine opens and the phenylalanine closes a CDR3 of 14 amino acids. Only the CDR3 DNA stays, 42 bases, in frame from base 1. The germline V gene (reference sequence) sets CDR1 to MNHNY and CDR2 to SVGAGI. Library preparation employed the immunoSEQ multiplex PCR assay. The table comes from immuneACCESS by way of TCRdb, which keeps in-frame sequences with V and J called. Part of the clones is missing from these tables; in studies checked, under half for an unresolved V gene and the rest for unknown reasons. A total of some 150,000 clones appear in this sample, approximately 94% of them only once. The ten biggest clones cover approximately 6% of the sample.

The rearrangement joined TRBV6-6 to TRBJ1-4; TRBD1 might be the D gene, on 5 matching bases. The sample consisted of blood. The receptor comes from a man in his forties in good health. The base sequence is TGTGCCAGCGGGAGGGGTGCAACTAATGAAAAACTGTTTTTT. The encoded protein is CASGRGATNEKLFF.